This T cell receptor (beta chain) was obtained from a study of radiation and T cells in renal cell carcinoma. The treatment was: treatment-naive control, cytoreductive nephrectomy. Sequenced control tumors were from under 13 males and several females, median age approximately 62. Concerning this clone: Its specificity is unknown.

Profiling relied on immunoSEQ multiplex PCR, and the TCRdb table lists in-frame clones only, not all of them. This sample carries approximately 12,000 clones, about 65% of them seen once, and the ten largest clones take around 20%. Findings of the study overall: Dominant CDR3 motifs occupied more repertoire in irradiated than control tumors. Irradiated tumors had higher TCR clonality than control tumors.

The TCR comes from an elderly woman with renal cell carcinoma. This material consisted of tumor tissue, taken from a patient whose treatment was nephrectomy without radiotherapy.

The CDR3 loop reads CASSQSSYNEQFF. The DNA for the CDR3 is TGTGCCAGCAGCCAGAGCTCCTACAATGAGCAGTTCTTC. V and J are TRBV5-4 and TRBJ2-1; D gene unclear. The CDR3 runs 13 residues. Germline CDR1 reads SGHNT; CDR2 reads YYREEE (reference sequence). V lost 4 bases and J lost 0, with 5 bases in between.